This T cell receptor (beta chain) was sequenced in a study of CD8+CD57+ T cells in acquired aplastic anemia. The study, taken as a whole, reports: Roughly 30 sequences, all CD8+ CDR3, were shared between patients and controls.

Comment on this clonotype: Its target is not known.

The CDR3 runs 13 residues. Germline lookup yields CDR1 DFQATT and CDR2 SNEGSKA (reference sequence). V was trimmed by 0 bases and J by 3 bases, leaving 9 bases between them. Sequencing involved patients with CD8+CD57+ cell expansion previously shown by flow cytometry. No patient had been given any therapy when blood was sampled. CDR3 and TCR beta VDJ profiling relied on a genomic DNA template. TCRdb reprocessed the reads with MiXCR, giving one entry per CDR3 protein. The data contain over 250,000 distinct CDR3 sequences, around three fifths of them seen just once; the ten biggest clones take up 1% to 1.5%.

Sequenced input: sorted CD4+, CD8+, or CD8+CD57+ T cells (not recorded which) from PBMCs. The TCR comes from a human donor with aplastic anemia. The V gene is TRBV20-1, the J gene TRBJ2-7, with D uncertain. The CDR3 nucleotides are TGCAGTGCTAGAGATATGAGATACTACGAGCAGTACTTC. This translates into CSARDMRYYEQYF.